Given below is one TCR beta chain in context. This sample is drawn from a study of T cell changes during pregnancy in multiple sclerosis. Clones were read by immunoSEQ multiplex PCR, and TCRdb kept only the in-frame ones, dropping some. The data hold around 100,000 clones, with roughly nine tenths observed a single time. CDR1 and CDR2 (germline): LNHDA, SQIVND (reference sequence). V gave up 3 bases and J gave up 5 bases; unmatched junction bases: 10. The CDR3 sequence is 16 residues long. The sequencing here drew on peripheral blood, taken after pregnancy. The gene calls are TRBV19 and TRBJ2-1; 7 nucleotides align to TRBD1. This sequence was found in a female donor with multiple sclerosis, enrolled in a pregnancy study. CDR3 region: CASSILQGKRDNEQFF. The CDR3 DNA sequence: TGTGCCAGTAGTATCCTACAGGGGAAAAGAGACAATGAGCAGTTCTTC.